A selection of T cell receptor beta chains follows, all from one sample in a study of blood T cells in healthy people across ages. TCRdb passed the 5' RACE reads through MiXCR, listing each CDR3 protein once. This sample has 1.5 million to 2 million distinct CDR3 sequences; about 31% occur once, and the top ten carry over 9%. The sample taken for sequencing was blood. The receptors come from a woman aged 30 to 39 in good health. CDR3s include the opening cysteine and the closing phenylalanine or tryptophan. The order of the fields is D gene, V gene, J gene, clone size, CDR3 protein, CDR3 DNA. D genes are given only for firm matches. The listing skips clone size in some rows; elsewhere it reads once, few, many or a size class.

>-|TRBV7-2|TRBJ2-7|-
CASTSEGAGDRDEQYF
TGTGCCAGCACCTCCGAAGGGGCGGGAGACAGGGACGAGCAGTACTTC
>-|TRBV20-1|TRBJ2-7|-
CSARDRRGGYTYEQYF
TGCAGTGCTAGAGATCGACGAGGGGGTTACACCTACGAGCAGTACTTC
>TRBD2|TRBV29-1|TRBJ2-2|-
CSVEDGVAGGLAGELFF
TGCAGCGTTGAAGACGGAGTAGCGGGAGGTTTGGCCGGGGAGCTGTTTTTT
>TRBD2|TRBV7-3|TRBJ2-3|few
CASSLGRGAADTQYF
TGTGCCAGCAGCTTAGGGCGGGGGGCCGCAGATACGCAGTATTTT
>-|TRBV20-1|TRBJ2-7|-
CSARDRRQGGYEQYF
TGCAGTGCTAGAGATAGGCGGCAGGGAGGCTACGAGCAGTACTTC
>-|TRBV4-1|TRBJ2-3|few
CASTQRNRDTDTQYF
TGCGCCAGCACCCAAAGGAACAGGGACACAGATACGCAGTATTTT
>-|TRBV18|TRBJ2-5|-
CASSPDVETQYF
TGTGCCAGCTCACCCGACGTTGAGACCCAGTACTTC
>-|TRBV5-1|TRBJ2-3|few
CASSLALGDTDTQYF
TGCGCCAGCAGCTTGGCCCTTGGGGACACAGATACGCAGTATTTT
>-|TRBV9|TRBJ2-5|-
CASSPKSLETQYF
TGTGCCAGCAGCCCCAAATCCCTGGAGACCCAGTACTTC
>TRBD1|TRBV6-6|TRBJ2-5|-
CASSPGTAMSRPETQYF
TGTGCCAGCAGTCCAGGGACAGCAATGAGCCGTCCGGAGACCCAGTACTTC
>-|TRBV9|TRBJ2-5|-
CASSVGLGFGETQYF
TGTGCCAGCAGCGTAGGTCTAGGCTTTGGAGAGACCCAGTACTTC
>TRBD2|TRBV13|TRBJ2-7|-
CASTTNGRVYEQYF
TGTGCCAGCACCACGAACGGGAGGGTCTACGAGCAGTACTTC
>-|TRBV5-1|TRBJ1-4|-
CASSSAPGSPEKLFF
TGCGCCAGCAGCAGTGCCCCCGGAAGCCCTGAAAAACTGTTTTTT
>-|TRBV29-1|TRBJ2-2|-
CSVEGSGGELFF
TGCAGCGTTGAGGGATCCGGCGGGGAACTGTTTTTT
>TRBD2|TRBV7-9|TRBJ2-7|-
CASSPRLAGIDEQYF
TGTGCCAGCAGCCCACGACTAGCGGGAATCGACGAGCAGTACTTC
>-|TRBV20-1|TRBJ2-7|-
CRPGSTDEQYF
TGCCGCCCGGGCAGTACTGACGAGCAGTACTTC